The rows below give T cell receptor beta chains drawn from one sample of a study of vaccination and CD4 T cells after COVID-19. For these receptors, no antigen is known. Each CDR3 protein gets one entry after TCRdb re-called the PCR reads with MiXCR. The repertoire consists of about 15,000 distinct CDR3 sequences, with around 70% occurring once and the leading ten covering about 5%. Sequenced sample: CD4+ T cells from blood, cultured in vitro. The receptors derive from a human donor who had recovered from COVID-19. Each CDR3 is given with its conserved first and last residue. The D gene is left open where the match is weak. Size tells how often a clone was seen (once, few, many) or the class of an expanded clone, and some rows leave it out.

J gene: TRBJ1-2; V gene: TRBV6-1; clone size: once; D gene: TRBD1; CDR3 protein: CASRLGQGRGYTF; CDR3 DNA: TGTGCCAGCAGATTGGGACAGGGAAGGGGCTACACCTTC
J gene: TRBJ1-1; V gene: TRBV30; clone size: NA; D gene: NA; CDR3 protein: CAWSVPRTNTEAFF; CDR3 DNA: TGTGCCTGGAGTGTACCGAGGACGAACACTGAAGCTTTCTTT
J gene: TRBJ1-3; V gene: TRBV5-4; clone size: NA; D gene: NA; CDR3 protein: CASSLPPGNTIYF; CDR3 DNA: TGTGCCAGCAGCCTCCCCCCGGGAAACACCATATATTTT
J gene: TRBJ1-2; V gene: TRBV11-2; clone size: NA; D gene: TRBD1; CDR3 protein: CASRRPGTGKANYGYTF; CDR3 DNA: TGTGCCAGCAGACGACCCGGGACAGGGAAAGCTAACTATGGCTACACCTTC
J gene: TRBJ1-3; V gene: TRBV18; clone size: once; D gene: NA; CDR3 protein: CASSQGATGASGNTIYF; CDR3 DNA: TGTGCCAGCTCTCAAGGGGCGACAGGAGCCTCTGGAAACACCATATATTTT
J gene: TRBJ1-5; V gene: TRBV12-3/TRBV12-4; clone size: once; D gene: NA; CDR3 protein: CASSLPGAKNQPQHF; CDR3 DNA: TGTGCCAGCAGTTTGCCGGGGGCGAAAAATCAGCCCCAGCATTTT
J gene: TRBJ1-1; V gene: TRBV30; clone size: NA; D gene: NA; CDR3 protein: CAWSVFEKGNTEAFF; CDR3 DNA: TGTGCCTGGAGTGTTTTCGAGAAGGGGAACACTGAAGCTTTCTTT
J gene: TRBJ2-1; V gene: TRBV19; clone size: few; D gene: NA; CDR3 protein: CASRVGRSYNEQFF; CDR3 DNA: TGTGCCAGTAGAGTAGGTCGCTCCTACAATGAGCAGTTCTTC
J gene: TRBJ2-3; V gene: TRBV20-1; clone size: once; D gene: TRBD2; CDR3 protein: CSASASGADTQYF; CDR3 DNA: TGCAGTGCTAGCGCTAGCGGCGCAGATACGCAGTATTTT
J gene: TRBJ1-2; V gene: TRBV27; clone size: NA; D gene: NA; CDR3 protein: CASPHESGYGYTF; CDR3 DNA: TGTGCCAGCCCCCACGAGTCGGGTTATGGCTACACCTTC
J gene: TRBJ2-5; V gene: TRBV2; clone size: NA; D gene: NA; CDR3 protein: CASSRHPGQKETQYF; CDR3 DNA: TGTGCCAGCAGCCGGCATCCAGGACAAAAAGAGACCCAGTACTTC
J gene: TRBJ2-7; V gene: TRBV4-1; clone size: NA; D gene: TRBD2; CDR3 protein: CASSHSPGTRTYEQYF; CDR3 DNA: TGCGCCAGCAGCCACTCGCCCGGGACTAGGACCTACGAGCAGTACTTC
J gene: TRBJ2-5; V gene: TRBV6-1; clone size: few; D gene: NA; CDR3 protein: CASSDLVAAYQETQYF; CDR3 DNA: TGTGCCAGCAGTGATCTGGTAGCGGCGTACCAAGAGACCCAGTACTTC
J gene: TRBJ1-6; V gene: TRBV10-1; clone size: few; D gene: NA; CDR3 protein: CASSESAGRNSPLHF; CDR3 DNA: TGCGCCAGCAGTGAGTCGGCAGGGAGGAATTCACCCCTCCACTTT
J gene: TRBJ2-1; V gene: TRBV6-5; clone size: NA; D gene: TRBD2; CDR3 protein: CASSYSSSGNNEQFF; CDR3 DNA: TGTGCCAGCAGTTACTCTTCTAGCGGGAACAATGAGCAGTTCTTC
J gene: TRBJ1-1; V gene: TRBV6-1; clone size: NA; D gene: NA; CDR3 protein: CASSEGMNRAFF; CDR3 DNA: TGTGCCAGCAGTGAAGGGATGAATCGAGCTTTCTTT
J gene: TRBJ2-3; V gene: TRBV20-1; clone size: NA; D gene: TRBD2; CDR3 protein: CSATRRSGGPHTDTQYF; CDR3 DNA: TGCAGTGCAACCCGGCGTAGCGGGGGGCCCCACACAGATACGCAGTATTTT
J gene: TRBJ1-2; V gene: TRBV7-2; clone size: NA; D gene: NA; CDR3 protein: CASSALHKTAGYTF; CDR3 DNA: TGTGCCAGCAGCGCTCTACACAAGACGGCTGGCTACACCTTC
J gene: TRBJ2-1; V gene: TRBV10-3; clone size: NA; D gene: NA; CDR3 protein: CAISELQGGNEQFF; CDR3 DNA: TGTGCCATCAGTGAGCTCCAGGGGGGGAATGAGCAGTTCTTC
J gene: TRBJ2-3; V gene: TRBV18; clone size: NA; D gene: TRBD2; CDR3 protein: CASSPPGLATQYF; CDR3 DNA: TGTGCCAGCTCACCACCGGGACTAGCTACTCAGTATTTT
J gene: TRBJ1-2; V gene: TRBV7-2; clone size: once; D gene: NA; CDR3 protein: CASSLGGDGANYGYTF; CDR3 DNA: TGTGCCAGCAGCTTAGGGGGGGATGGAGCTAACTATGGCTACACCTTC
J gene: TRBJ1-5; V gene: TRBV6-2/TRBV6-3; clone size: NA; D gene: NA; CDR3 protein: CASSYSMYRQPNQPQHF; CDR3 DNA: TGTGCCAGCAGTTACTCGATGTATAGGCAGCCCAATCAGCCCCAGCATTTT
J gene: TRBJ1-5; V gene: TRBV18; clone size: few; D gene: TRBD1; CDR3 protein: CASSSTGGYNQPQHF; CDR3 DNA: TGTGCCAGCTCATCGACAGGGGGCTACAATCAGCCCCAGCATTTT
J gene: TRBJ1-1; V gene: TRBV24-1; clone size: NA; D gene: NA; CDR3 protein: CATSDSWRGQEAFF; CDR3 DNA: TGTGCCACCAGTGATTCTTGGCGGGGACAAGAAGCTTTCTTT
J gene: TRBJ2-2; V gene: TRBV7-3; clone size: NA; D gene: NA; CDR3 protein: CASSLGGAANTGELFF; CDR3 DNA: TGTGCCAGCAGCTTAGGAGGTGCGGCGAACACCGGGGAGCTGTTTTTT
J gene: TRBJ1-1; V gene: TRBV4-1; clone size: NA; D gene: TRBD1; CDR3 protein: CASSQQRPGTGPRVPEAFF; CDR3 DNA: TGCGCCAGCAGCCAACAACGGCCCGGGACAGGGCCTCGGGTCCCTGAAGCTTTCTTT
J gene: TRBJ2-1; V gene: TRBV19; clone size: NA; D gene: NA; CDR3 protein: CASTMGDFLYNEQFF; CDR3 DNA: TGTGCCAGTACCATGGGGGATTTTCTGTACAATGAGCAGTTCTTC